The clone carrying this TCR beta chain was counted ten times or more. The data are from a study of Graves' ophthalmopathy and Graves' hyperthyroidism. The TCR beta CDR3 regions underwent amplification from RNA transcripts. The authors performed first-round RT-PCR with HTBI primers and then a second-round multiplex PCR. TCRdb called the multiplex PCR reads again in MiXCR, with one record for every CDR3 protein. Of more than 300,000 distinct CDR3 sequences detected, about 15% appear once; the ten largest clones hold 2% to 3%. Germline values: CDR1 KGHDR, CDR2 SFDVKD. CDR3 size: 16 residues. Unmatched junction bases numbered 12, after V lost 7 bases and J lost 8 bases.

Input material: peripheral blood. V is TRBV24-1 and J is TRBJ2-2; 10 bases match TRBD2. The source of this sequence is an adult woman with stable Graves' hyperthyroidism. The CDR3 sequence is CATSPRSGRLVGELFF. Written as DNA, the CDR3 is TGTGCCACCAGCCCGCGTAGCGGGAGGTTGGTTGGGGAGCTGTTTTTT.